Described below is a single T cell receptor beta chain sequence and its context. Its cognate antigen is unknown. This sample was taken from a study of PD-1 blockade in classical Hodgkin lymphoma. CDR1 is MGHDK, CDR2 SYGVNS, per germline. The V gene lost 0 bases and the J gene lost 4 bases, with 9 bases spanning the gap. There are 14 residues in the CDR3. Each patient experienced a relapse that followed autologous stem cell transplantation, and brentuximab vedotin exposure varied. The study recorded best responses of complete response, partial response or progressive disease. Profiled with immunoSEQ multiplex PCR; TCRdb holds only in-frame clones, not every one. This table holds 95,000 to 100,000 clones, more than 85% found once. Overall study findings and caveats: Prior therapy or disease activity may underlie the repertoire differences, whose causes remain undefined. TCR diversity rose significantly by C4D1 in CD4+ but not CD8+ cells. Complete responders entered with baseline diversity on par with newly diagnosed patients, the results showed.

The material was peripheral blood mononuclear cells (PBMCs), obtained before the second cycle of nivolumab. The receptor comes from a human donor with classical Hodgkin lymphoma. This rearrangement joins TRBV25-1 to TRBJ1-2, with D maybe TRBD1 (6 bases). As DNA, the CDR3 is TGTGCCAGCAGTGAATATGCGGACAGCTATGGCTACACCTTC. Amino acid sequence: CASSEYADSYGYTF.